The source of this T cell receptor beta chain is a study of T cells in localized non-small cell lung cancer. Study-level findings and limits: Patients showing higher blood T cell density tended to see longer overall survival.

As concerns this clone: Its antigen is unknown.

The V gene's germline CDR1 is MNHNY and CDR2 SVGAGI (reference sequence). This CDR3 has 15 amino acids. V was pared by 6 bases and J by 4 bases, with 11 bases of the junction left unmatched. This table comes from immunoSEQ multiplex PCR, and its TCRdb copy is limited to in-frame clones, with some not included. Among tens of thousands of clones listed, 91% were seen once. The sequences come from PBMCs, collected before any cancer treatment. This rearrangement joins TRBV6-6 to TRBJ2-7; 8 bases align to TRBD2. This clonotype originated in a woman aged 35 to 70 with stage II lung adenocarcinoma. In nucleotides, the CDR3 is TGTGCCAGCAGCCAGTTGACGGGAGGGCCGTACGAGCAGTACTTC. This codes for CASSQLTGGPYEQYF.